The T cell receptor beta chain described here comes from a study of human T cells and chemical hapten exposure. Overall study: Application of 0.01% DPC to the upper back was done by patch test, with a reading at 6 days. Whole-study results and caveats: DPC sensitization produced no change in TCRs with frequency above 1 in 1000.

Trimming at V came to 8 bases and at J to 7 bases, leaving 21 bases not matched to a gene. The CDR3 contains 17 residues. Germline V gene lookup returns CDR1 MDHEN and CDR2 SYDVKM. Described time point: patch test 3, about 24 weeks after DPC sensitization. Treatment denoted: therapeutic diphenylcyclopropenone sensitization with weekly scalp DPC. Remarks on this clonotype: Its antigen remains unknown.

In TCRdb, the RACE reads were re-called with MiXCR into one record per CDR3 protein. The sample holds about 190,000 distinct CDR3 sequences, about 25% seen once. V and J are TRBV28 and TRBJ2-7; 9 bases line up with TRBD1. Here the sequenced sample was whole blood, taken in connection with sensitization to the hapten diphenylcyclopropenone (DPC). The TCR comes from a woman between 40 and 55 years old with alopecia areata. Some clones in this sample may be carry-over from other donors' samples. For the CDR3, the DNA is TGTGCCAGCCAGGACAGGGGAGGCATTCGGCCCATTAGTGAGCAGTACTTC. Encoded protein: CASQDRGGIRPISEQYF.